This entry features one TCR beta chain sequence. PCR involved 60 Vbeta and 13 Jbeta primers. Generated by immunoSEQ multiplex PCR, the TCRdb table keeps only in-frame clones and is missing some. In the table there are roughly 200,000 clones, 77% of which are singletons. These data are taken from a study of cytomegalovirus exposure and HLA in healthy donors. Germline V gene sequence: CDR1 SGDLS, CDR2 YYNGEE. The CDR3 sequence is 15 residues long. The chain is built from TRBV9 and TRBJ2-5; tentative D call: TRBD1 (5 bases). The J call may be in error: the DNA end matches TRBJ2-7 better. Sample: PBMCs. The TCR was taken from an older woman in good health and CMV-seropositive. CDR3 DNA sequence: TGTGCCAGCAGCGTAGCTGGGGCCAGTTCCTACGAGCAGTACTTC. It encodes CASSVAGASSYEQYF.